This T cell receptor (beta chain) comes out of a study of vaccination and CD4 T cells after COVID-19. J lost 4 bases, V lost 5 bases, and 9 bases had no gene match. Germline V gene sequence: CDR1 SEHNR, CDR2 FQNEAQ (reference sequence). The CDR3 extends over 17 amino acids. The Oncomine TCR Beta short-read assay generated sequence data from the DNA of cultured CD4+ T cells. From CD4+ T cells that had been cultured, genomic DNA was extracted. TCRdb redid the calling of the PCR reads with MiXCR, one entry per CDR3 protein. The repertoire holds roughly 18,000 distinct CDR3 sequences, with 43% as singletons. As for this clonotype: No antigen is known for it.

The treatment is: approximately 9-day PBMC culture with coronavirus spike peptide pools or control peptides (ViraFEST assay). ViraFEST stimulated the growth of antigen-specific T cells using peptide pools and subsequently profiled their TCRs by sequencing. Following culture for more than nine days, CD4+ T cells were isolated by negative selection. Sequences were obtained from CD4+ T cells from blood, cultured in vitro. V is TRBV7-9 and J is TRBJ2-5, with 14 positions matching TRBD2. The sequence was obtained from a human donor who had recovered from COVID-19. CDR3 coding DNA: TGTGCCAGCAGCCCCTACCTTGGGACTAGCGGGAGAGAGACCCAGTACTTC. Amino acids: CASSPYLGTSGRETQYF. Combining the CDR3 with reference TRBV7-9 and TRBJ2-5 gives the whole variable domain DTGVSQNPRHKITKRGQNVTFRCDPISEHNRLYWYRQTLGQGPEFLTYFQNEAQLEKSRLLSDRFSAERPKGSFSTLEIQRTEQGDSAMYLCASSPYLGTSGRETQYFGPGTRLLVL.